The clone carrying this T cell receptor (beta chain) showed up just once. The data were taken from a study of T cell changes during pregnancy in multiple sclerosis. Repertoires were generated with immunoSEQ multiplex PCR, while TCRdb's copy carries only in-frame clones and drops some. The table includes tens of thousands of clones, approximately 90% detected once. Germline V gene lookup returns CDR1 MGHDK and CDR2 SYGVNS. Deletions cut 1 base from V and 7 bases from J, with 8 bases between. This CDR3 region has 13 residues. The sequence came from a female donor in good health, enrolled as a control in a pregnancy study. The sequencing here drew on peripheral blood, taken after pregnancy. The chain links TRBV25-1 to TRBJ1-5, with D hard to call. As DNA, the CDR3 is TGTGCCAGCAGTGAATGGTCGGGACAGCCCCAGCATTTT. This encodes CASSEWSGQPQHF.